This T cell receptor (beta chain) derives from a study of molecular identifiers for immune sequencing clone quantification. At the level of the study: Replicate experiments divided RNA from 20,000 or 100,000 naive CD8 cells into five parts and sequenced four.

This CDR3 comprises 13 residues. V was trimmed by 8 bases and J by 7 bases, leaving 12 bases between them. CDR1 is SGHAT, CDR2 FQNNGV, per germline. Bulk TCR libraries were made with methods that had been previously described and with listed TCR primers. Via MiXCR, TCRdb re-called the PCR reads, giving one row per CDR3 protein. This table holds under 85,000 distinct CDR3 sequences, over 15% found once. This clonotype appeared once. Possible read error: a much larger clone is one base away. The receptor was isolated from a human donor in good health. Some libraries in this study had Jurkat cell RNA spiked in. Sequenced: naive CD8+ T cells from blood, with Jurkat cell RNA spiked in. Indicated subset: FACS-sorted CD8+CD4-CCR7+CD45RA+ naive T cells. The chain has TRBV11-2 and TRBJ1-6; D is undetermined. The CDR3 sequence is CASCLGPNSPLHF. CDR3 sequence (DNA): TGTGCCAGCTGCCTCGGGCCCAATTCACCCCTCCACTTT. Filled out from reference TRBV11-2 and TRBJ1-6, the complete variable domain reads EAGVAQSPRYKIIEKRQSVAFWCNPISGHATLYWYQQILGQGPKLLIQFQNNGVVDDSQLPKDRFSAERLKGVDSTLKIQPAKLEDSAVYLCASCLGPNSPLHFGNGTRLTVT.